Below are 19 T cell receptor beta chains sequenced from a single sample in a study of blood T cell repertoires in COVID-19. TCRdb's table, derived via immunoSEQ multiplex PCR, lists solely in-frame clones and lacks some. The data show 39,000 or so clones, around 81% seen once. Material for sequencing was peripheral blood. These TCRs come from a man in his forties with active or convalescent COVID-19.

The chain links TRBV19 to TRBJ2-3, with 7 bases that match TRBD2. Trimming cost V 7 bases and J 8 bases; bases outside gene matches: 6. CDR3 size: 12 residues. Germline lookup yields CDR1 LNHDA and CDR2 SQIVND (reference sequence). CDR3 residues: CASTGGGFTQYF. The CDR3 bases are TGTGCCAGTACTGGGGGGGGTTTTACGCAGTATTTT.

The chain combines TRBV5-8 with TRBJ1-1; D perhaps matches TRBD1 (5 bases). V was pared by 7 bases and J by 4 bases, with 11 bases between. Germline CDR1 SGHTS, CDR2 YDEGEE. The CDR3 contains 12 residues. The CDR3 DNA sequence: TGTGCCAGCCCGGGGGGAGCCACTGAAGCTTTCTTT. Its translation: CASPGGATEAFF.

V gene TRBV7-2 combines with J gene TRBJ2-5; D might be TRBD2 (6 bases). V lost 3 bases and J lost 5, with 10 bases in between. CDR3 length equals 13 residues. Germline V gives CDR1 SGHTA, CDR2 FQGNSA. The CDR3 loop is CASSFAGRETQYF. Written as DNA, the CDR3 is TGTGCCAGCAGCTTTGCAGGGAGGGAGACCCAGTACTTC. The complete variable domain, with remaining parts taken from reference TRBV7-2 and TRBJ2-5, reads GAGVSQSPSNKVTEKGKDVELRCDPISGHTALYWYRQSLGQGLEFLIYFQGNSAPDKSGLPSDRFSAERTGGSVSTLTIQRTQQEDSAVYLCASSFAGRETQYFGPGTRLLVL.

In this sample, this clone turned up a few times. V usage is TRBV19 and J usage is TRBJ1-3; no definite D call. CDR1 and CDR2 (germline): LNHDA, SQIVND (reference sequence). V was cut by 4 bases and J by 0 bases, with 19 bases left in between. This CDR3 has 18 residues. CDR3 region: CASSTGIPTFFSGNTIYF. Written as DNA, the CDR3 is TGTGCCAGTAGTACGGGGATTCCCACATTCTTCTCTGGAAACACCATATATTTT.

The genes are TRBV5-4 and TRBJ1-2, with no clear D. Trimming removed 0 bases from V and 0 bases from J, with 9 bases in between. Germline values: CDR1 SGHNT, CDR2 YYREEE (reference sequence). This CDR3 region has 15 residues. CDR3 nucleotide sequence: TGTGCCAGCAGCTTGGTGTCAGGTTCTAACTATGGCTACACCTTC. Protein sequence: CASSLVSGSNYGYTF.

V and J are TRBV11-1 and TRBJ1-2; D remains ambiguous. V lost 0 bases to trimming and J lost 1 base, with 6 bases between them. The germline V gene has CDR1 SGHAT and CDR2 FQDESV (reference sequence). The CDR3 has 14 residues. The DNA for the CDR3 is TGTGCCAGCAGCTTAGCGCGAGATAACTATGGCTACACCTTC. It yields the protein CASSLARDNYGYTF.

The chain couples TRBV11-2 to TRBJ1-2, with TRBD1 matching over 9 bases. Trimming took 5 bases from V and 7 from J; bases not matched to a gene: 17. From germline, CDR1 is SGHAT and CDR2 FQNNGV. This CDR3 contains 17 residues. This chain's CDR3 is CASSERGTGFGVGGYTF. The CDR3 DNA follows: TGTGCCAGCAGCGAACGAGGGACAGGGTTTGGTGTAGGTGGCTACACCTTC.

This rearrangement joins TRBV12-3 or TRBV12-4 to TRBJ1-2; D perhaps matches TRBD1 (5 bases). CDR3 length equals 13 residues. V lost 6 bases and J lost 4, with 12 bases in between. CDR3: CASSSGGGYGYTF. For the CDR3, the DNA is TGTGCCAGCAGCTCGGGGGGGGGCTATGGCTACACCTTC.

The chain joins TRBV25-1 to TRBJ1-1; D might be TRBD1 (5 bases). The CDR3 is 13 residues long. The V end lost 7 bases, the J end lost 3 bases, and 12 bases lay between the germline ends. In germline, CDR1 is MGHDK, CDR2 SYGVNS. The CDR3 is CASNLGGDTEAFF. The DNA of the CDR3 is TGTGCCAGCAACCTGGGGGGAGACACTGAAGCTTTCTTT.

There are a few counts of this clone. The V and J genes are TRBV5-1 and TRBJ1-6; 9 bases are shared with TRBD1. The trim removed 4 bases at V and 7 bases at J, leaving 3 bases unmatched. Germline lookup yields CDR1 SGHRS and CDR2 YFSETQ. CDR3 length: 14 amino acids. The CDR3 loop reads CASSAGQGNSPLHF. CDR3 in DNA: TGCGCCAGCAGCGCCGGACAGGGGAATTCACCCCTCCACTTT.

The V and J genes are TRBV2 and TRBJ2-5; D perhaps matches TRBD2 (5 bases). From germline, CDR1 is SNHLY and CDR2 FYNNEI. The V gene lost 6 bases and the J gene lost 1 base, with 9 bases spanning the gap. This CDR3 is built from 13 residues. CDR3 sequence reads: CASRRTGQETQYF. In nucleotides, the CDR3 is TGTGCCAGCAGGAGGACTGGCCAAGAGACCCAGTACTTC.

The chain links TRBV19 to TRBJ2-2; 7 bases are a match to TRBD1. V lost 6 bases and J lost 10; bases outside the gene matches: 8. Germline V gene data show CDR1 as LNHDA and CDR2 as SQIVND (reference sequence). The CDR3 totals 13 residues. The CDR3 region is CASRIHRGEELFF. For the CDR3, the DNA is TGTGCCAGTAGGATACACAGGGGAGAGGAGCTGTTTTTT.

The rearrangement joins TRBV21-1 to TRBJ1-1. TRBV21-1 is a recognized pseudogene. This CDR3 is built from 15 residues. CDR3 nucleotide sequence: TGTGCCAGCAGCAAAGAAAGCGGACTGAACACTGAAGCTTTCTTT. Translation: CASSKESGLNTEAFF.

This clone appeared a few times. The chain uses TRBV5-1 and TRBJ2-2; D is uncertain. This CDR3 comprises 15 residues. V dropped 2 bases and J dropped 6 bases, with 14 bases sitting between them. Per germline, CDR1 SGHRS and CDR2 YFSETQ. This CDR3 reads CASSFSGSSAGELFF. CDR3 bases: TGCGCCAGCAGCTTCTCGGGTTCGTCCGCCGGGGAGCTGTTTTTT. The whole variable domain, filled in from reference TRBV5-1 and TRBJ2-2, reads KAGVTQTPRYLIKTRGQQVTLSCSPISGHRSVSWYQQTPGQGLQFLFEYFSETQRNKGNFPGRFSGRQFSNSRSEMNVSTLELGDSALYLCASSFSGSSAGELFFGEGSRLTVL.

This chain joins TRBV18 and TRBJ1-2; TRBD1 matches 8 bases. The CDR3 covers 13 residues. The V and J ends lost 3 bases and 8 bases, in that order; junction bases with no gene match: 5. CDR1 is KGHSH and CDR2 is LQKENI in the germline V gene. In nucleotides, the CDR3 is TGTGCCAGCTCACCTCAGGGGGCTTCAGGCTACACCTTC. This gives the protein CASSPQGASGYTF.

The chain is built from TRBV5-4 and TRBJ2-5, with a possible D match to TRBD1 (5 bases). The ends were cut back, 4 bases at V and 5 bases at J, with 12 bases in the middle. Per germline, CDR1 SGHNT and CDR2 YYREEE (reference sequence). The CDR3 is 13 amino acids. The CDR3 region is CASSPNRRETQYF. CDR3 DNA: TGTGCCAGCAGCCCAAACAGGCGGGAGACCCAGTACTTC.

The V gene is TRBV19, the J gene TRBJ2-5; D remains ambiguous. The CDR3 covers 16 residues. Germline-derived CDR1 and CDR2 are LNHDA and SQIVND (reference sequence). The ends were cut back, 2 bases at V and 5 bases at J, with 18 bases in the middle. The CDR3 region is CASSIRSTSTRETQYF. The CDR3 DNA reads as TGTGCCAGTAGTATACGGAGCACCTCCACCCGGGAGACCCAGTACTTC.

V usage is TRBV5-1 and J usage is TRBJ2-1; 9 bases agree with TRBD2. J was trimmed by 8 bases and V by 0 bases; bases with no gene match: 9. Per the germline V gene, CDR1 is SGHRS and CDR2 is YFSETQ. CDR3 size: 16 residues. CDR3 residues: CASSLGGGGAGDEQFF. The CDR3 DNA reads as TGCGCCAGCAGCTTGGGCGGCGGGGGGGCCGGGGATGAGCAGTTCTTC.

V and J are TRBV24-1 and TRBJ1-2; 8 bases agree with TRBD1. Germline-derived CDR1 and CDR2 are KGHDR and SFDVKD. This CDR3 comprises 13 residues. With V trimmed by 4 bases and J by 6 bases, 3 bases remained unmatched. CDR3 bases: TGTGCCACCAGTGAACGGGGACAGGATGGCTACACCTTC. Translating gives CATSERGQDGYTF.